Presented here are 28 T cell receptor beta chains from one specimen sequenced in a study of Ad26.COV2.S vaccination and SARS-CoV-2 variants. Generated by immunoSEQ multiplex PCR, the TCRdb table keeps only in-frame clones and is missing some. There are about 180,000 clones in the sample; around nine tenths occur only once, and 5% to 7% lies in the top ten. The sample in question was peripheral blood, obtained after recovery from COVID-19. Every receptor here comes from a human donor who had recovered from COVID-19.

The chain couples TRBV11-2 to TRBJ2-2; the D is unclear. V lost 0 bases and J lost 1, with 6 bases in between. Germline V gene data show CDR1 as SGHAT and CDR2 as FQNNGV. The CDR3 runs 15 residues. CDR3 bases: TGTGCCAGCAGCTTAGACACGGGGAACACCGGGGAGCTGTTTTTT. As protein: CASSLDTGNTGELFF.

The chain employs TRBV6-5 and TRBJ2-1; a weak D match, TRBD2 (5 bases). Germline values: CDR1 MNHEY, CDR2 SVGAGI. V lost 0 bases and J lost 8, with 17 bases in between. The CDR3 has 16 residues. Written as DNA, the CDR3 is TGTGCCAGCAGTTACTCCTCGGGAAGTTTCTTCGATGAGCAGTTCTTC. Amino acid sequence: CASSYSSGSFFDEQFF.

In this sample, this clone is medium-sized. The rearrangement joins TRBV7-3 to TRBJ2-1; weak D call: TRBD1 (6 bases). CDR1 is SGHTA and CDR2 is FQGTGA in the germline V gene. Trimming took 4 bases from V and 10 from J, leaving 14 bases between them. The CDR3 is made up of 13 amino acids. CDR3 nucleotide sequence: TGTGCCAGCAGCTCCTCAGGGGTCATCGAGCAGTTCTTC. Its protein is CASSSSGVIEQFF.

The chain joins TRBV7-2 to TRBJ1-5; 9 bases align to TRBD1. From germline, CDR1 is SGHTA and CDR2 FQGNSA. There are 15 residues in the CDR3. V gave up 5 bases and J gave up 6 bases; unmatched junction bases: 8. The CDR3 loop is CASSLRTGEGQPQHF. In nucleotides, the CDR3 is TGTGCCAGCAGCCTCCGGACAGGGGAGGGTCAGCCCCAGCATTTT.

The genes are TRBV5-1 and TRBJ2-3; D is ambiguous. The CDR3 contains 13 residues. Germline V gene sequence: CDR1 SGHRS, CDR2 YFSETQ. V was cut by 3 bases and J by 4 bases, with 9 bases left in between. Here the CDR3 DNA reads TGCGCCAGCAGCTCGCCCGGATCAGATACGCAGTATTTT. Its protein product is CASSSPGSDTQYF.

V and J are TRBV19 and TRBJ1-2; D remains ambiguous. Trimming shortened V by 4 bases and J by 2 bases, and 17 bases separated the two germline ends. The CDR3 length is 16 residues. Germline CDR1 is LNHDA and CDR2 is SQIVND (reference sequence). CDR3 sequence: CASSTDLLNRNYGYTF. The CDR3 DNA is TGTGCCAGTAGTACTGACTTATTAAACAGAAACTATGGCTACACCTTC.

This clone occurred once. The chain uses TRBV3-1 (or the pseudogene TRBV3-2) and TRBJ2-1; no firm D call. The CDR3 totals 15 residues. Deletions cut 0 bases from V and 5 bases from J, with 11 bases between. Germline values: CDR1 LGHDT, CDR2 YNNKEL (reference sequence). CDR3 nucleotides: TGTGCCAGCAGCCAAGATACACTACGTCACAATGAGCAGTTCTTC. It translates to CASSQDTLRHNEQFF.

The rearrangement joins TRBV3-1 (or the pseudogene TRBV3-2) to TRBJ2-3, with D perhaps TRBD2 (6 bases). CDR3 length: 18 amino acids. CDR1 is LGHDT and CDR2 is YNNKEL in the germline V gene (reference sequence). V lost 1 base, J lost 0 bases, and 17 bases lay in between. This CDR3 reads CASSQGRQLAASTDTQYF. The CDR3 DNA reads as TGTGCCAGCAGCCAAGGGAGGCAACTAGCAGCTAGCACAGATACGCAGTATTTT.

On this clone: The sample has other DNA sequences that encode this CDR3 too. V gene TRBV10-3 combines with J gene TRBJ1-1; possibly TRBD1 for D (5 bases). This CDR3 spans 12 amino acids. From germline, CDR1 is ENHRY and CDR2 SYGVKD. Trimming stripped 4 bases from V and 4 bases from J, with 7 bases between. The chain's CDR3 is CAISGGGTEAFF. Written as DNA, the CDR3 is TGTGCCATCAGTGGGGGCGGCACTGAAGCTTTCTTT.

Only one count was recorded for this clone. The rearrangement links TRBV6-1 to TRBJ2-7; the match to TRBD1 covers 8 bases. The CDR3 contains 15 residues. V lost 2 bases to trimming and J lost 3 bases; unmatched junction nucleotides: 6. Germline CDR1 MNHNS, CDR2 SASEGT. The CDR3 region is CASSEIGTGDYEQYF. CDR3 nucleotides: TGTGCCAGCAGTGAAATTGGGACAGGAGACTACGAGCAGTACTTC.

The chain carries TRBV19 and TRBJ1-6, with D possibly TRBD1 on 5 matching bases. The CDR3 sequence is 14 residues long. The germline CDR1 and CDR2 sequences are LNHDA and SQIVND (reference sequence). V gave up 0 bases and J gave up 9 bases, with 9 bases separating them. CDR3 sequence: CASSIEGTTSPLHF. CDR3 DNA sequence: TGTGCCAGTAGTATAGAGGGGACCACTTCACCCCTCCACTTT.

CDR3 DNA: TGTGCCAGCAGTTTATCCCCATATGAGGCCGGGAGCTCTGGGGCCAACGTCCTGACTTTC. Translating it yields CASSLSPYEAGSSGANVLTF. This chain uses TRBV27 with TRBJ2-6; tentatively, D is TRBD2 (6 bases). V was shortened by 0 bases and J by 0 bases, with 18 bases between the two germline ends. Germline V gene lookup returns CDR1 MNHEY and CDR2 SMNVEV (reference sequence). The CDR3 is 20 residues long.

The J gene is TRBJ1-1, the V gene TRBV11-2; D call uncertain. V lost 0 bases and J 2 bases, leaving 7 bases between the germline ends. CDR1 is SGHAT and CDR2 is FQNNGV in the germline V gene. The CDR3 contains 14 residues. CDR3 nucleotides: TGTGCCAGCAGCTTAGAGGCATTAAACACTGAAGCTTTCTTT. Translation gives CASSLEALNTEAFF. Variable domain in full (rest from reference TRBV11-2 and TRBJ1-1): EAGVAQSPRYKIIEKRQSVAFWCNPISGHATLYWYQQILGQGPKLLIQFQNNGVVDDSQLPKDRFSAERLKGVDSTLKIQPAKLEDSAVYLCASSLEALNTEAFFGQGTRLTVV.

The chain links TRBV2 to TRBJ1-2; D remains unclear. This CDR3 comprises 11 residues. Germline values: CDR1 SNHLY, CDR2 FYNNEI. Trimming stripped 8 bases from V and 2 bases from J, with 6 bases between. CDR3 region: CASRENYGYTF. CDR3 sequence (DNA): TGTGCCAGCCGGGAAAACTATGGCTACACCTTC.

This rearrangement joins TRBV6-2 or TRBV6-3 to TRBJ2-1; TRBD1 aligns across 7 bases. Looked up from germline, CDR1 is MNHEY and CDR2 is SVGEGT. Germline trimming cut 8 bases from V and 4 bases from J; bases unmatched to any gene: 8. This CDR3 contains 14 residues. CDR3 protein: CASCHGQEYNEQFF. Here the CDR3 DNA reads TGTGCCAGCTGCCACGGACAGGAATACAATGAGCAGTTCTTC.

The chain has TRBV6-5 and TRBJ2-7; D perhaps matches TRBD2 (5 bases). Germline V gene data show CDR1 as MNHEY and CDR2 as SVGAGI. Trimming cost V 10 bases and J 4 bases, with 14 bases left between them. The CDR3 totals 12 residues. The CDR3 protein is CATSGSGYEQYF. CDR3 DNA: TGTGCCACCTCCGGCAGCGGATACGAGCAGTACTTC.

This clone was seen only a few times. This chain links TRBV5-1 with TRBJ2-7, with D possibly TRBD1 on 7 matching bases. The CDR3 totals 15 residues. In germline, CDR1 is SGHRS, CDR2 YFSETQ. The germline V and J ends were trimmed by 0 bases and 2 bases, with 12 bases remaining between them. The CDR3 DNA reads TGCGCCAGCAGCTTGGAAGGAGGGACAGCCTACGAGCAGTACTTC. This codes for CASSLEGGTAYEQYF.

DNA for the CDR3: TGTGCCAGCAGCTCAGGGGAAGCCTCGCAGTATTTT. Translation gives CASSSGEASQYF. V usage is TRBV28 and J usage is TRBJ2-3; D might be TRBD1 (6 bases). Trimming took 6 bases from V and 10 from J, leaving 14 bases between them. There are 12 residues in the CDR3. Germline V lookup: CDR1 MDHEN, CDR2 SYDVKM.

This chain joins TRBV4-1 and TRBJ2-1, with TRBD1 as a possible D gene (6 bases). CDR3 length: 18 residues. Germline CDR1 and CDR2: MGHRA and YSYEKL. V lost 1 base, J lost 4 bases, and 20 bases lay in between. CDR3 region: CASSQAQAGVSLYNEQFF. The CDR3 nucleotides are TGCGCCAGCAGCCAAGCACAGGCAGGGGTATCCCTATACAATGAGCAGTTCTTC.

CDR3 DNA sequence: TGTGCCAGCAGCCTTAAGGTTCTGGGCGAGCAGTACTTC. It codes for CASSLKVLGEQYF. The chain combines TRBV5-4 with TRBJ2-7; D call uncertain. This CDR3 contains 13 residues. Trimming cost V 4 bases and J 6 bases, with 14 bases left between them. The germline V gene encodes CDR1 SGHNT and CDR2 YYREEE (reference sequence).

The rearrangement uses TRBV24-1 and TRBJ2-3; tentative D call: TRBD2 (6 bases). The V gene's germline CDR1 is KGHDR and CDR2 SFDVKD. The CDR3 totals 15 residues. The V gene lost 5 bases and the J gene lost 2 bases, with 13 bases spanning the gap. The CDR3 loop is CATSASGGLTDTQYF. CDR3 nucleotides: TGTGCCACCAGTGCGTCCGGAGGGCTCACAGATACGCAGTATTTT.

This clone was counted a single time. Other DNA sequences in this specimen translate into the identical CDR3. This chain connects TRBV30 to TRBJ1-1; the D is unclear. Germline CDR1 reads GTSNPN; CDR2 reads SVGIG (reference sequence). Trimming shortened V by 4 bases and J by 0 bases, and 9 bases separated the two germline ends. CDR3 length: 13 amino acids. The CDR3 here is CAWTGFMNTEAFF. The DNA for the CDR3 is TGTGCCTGGACTGGGTTTATGAACACTGAAGCTTTCTTT.

The chain carries TRBV4-1 and TRBJ2-5; maybe TRBD1 (6 bases). The V gene lost 6 bases and the J gene lost 5 bases, with 22 bases spanning the gap. The CDR3 sequence is 16 residues long. Germline lookup yields CDR1 MGHRA and CDR2 YSYEKL. The CDR3 nucleotides are TGCGCCAGCAGACTTAGGGGGAGCGAGGGCGGGGAGACCCAGTACTTC. Translating it yields CASRLRGSEGGETQYF.

The chain couples TRBV21-1 to TRBJ2-5. TRBV21-1 is classified as a pseudogene. This CDR3 is 14 amino acids long. The chain's CDR3 is CASFSSGVRETQYF. CDR3 nucleotide sequence: TGTGCCAGCTTCTCCTCTGGGGTCCGAGAGACCCAGTACTTC.

The chain joins TRBV9 to TRBJ1-3; D gene uncertain. This CDR3 contains 16 residues. V was shortened by 6 bases and J by 7 bases, with 23 bases between the two germline ends. Germline CDR1 is SGDLS and CDR2 is YYNGEE. The CDR3, as DNA: TGTGCCAGCACCACGTATGAGGCCAAATCGGGTAACACCATATATTTT. Translated, it gives CASTTYEAKSGNTIYF.

The chain uses TRBV4-1 and TRBJ2-1; a weak D match, TRBD2 (7 bases). This CDR3 is 15 amino acids long. The V and J ends lost 1 base and 7 bases respectively, with 14 bases between them. Germline CDR1 is MGHRA and CDR2 is YSYEKL. This CDR3 reads CASSQVGGGINEQFF. The CDR3 region has the DNA TGCGCCAGCAGCCAAGTAGGGGGGGGCATAAATGAGCAGTTCTTC.

This chain connects TRBV7-8 to TRBJ2-1, with no clear D. Germline loops: CDR1 SGHVS, CDR2 FQNEAQ. V was cut by 1 base and J by 9 bases, with 7 bases left in between. The CDR3 covers 12 residues. In DNA form, the CDR3 reads TGTGCCAGCAGCTTAGAAGTCGCTGAGCAGTTCTTC. It encodes CASSLEVAEQFF.

The V and J genes are TRBV3-1 (or the pseudogene TRBV3-2) and TRBJ1-1, with 8 positions matching TRBD1. CDR1 and CDR2 (germline): LGHDT, YNNKEL (reference sequence). V trimming: 4 bases; J trimming: 8 bases; junction bases outside the gene matches: 3. The CDR3 length is 12 residues. The DNA of the CDR3 is TGTGCCAGCAGCCGTGGACAGGGCGAAGCTTTCTTT. It specifies CASSRGQGEAFF.